These 7 T cell receptor beta chains came from one sample sequenced in a study of blood T cell repertoires in COVID-19 (dated by TCRdb to the early 2020s). Library generation was performed with the immunoSEQ multiplex PCR assay. TCRdb re-hosts the immuneACCESS table, in-frame sequences only. Its copies lack some clones; in the studies checked, an unresolved V gene accounts for under half of them, and the cause for the rest is not known. For this sample the table gives 90,000 to 130,000 clones, of which approximately 86% were detected only once. Clones ranked in the top ten supply 4.5% of the sample. Specimen: peripheral blood. These receptor sequences come from a man in his forties with acute or convalescent COVID-19.

The J gene is TRBJ2-2, the V gene TRBV7-9; 8 bases are a match to TRBD2. Unmatched junction bases numbered 8, after V lost 5 bases and J lost 6 bases. The CDR3 runs to 15 residues. The germline V gene encodes CDR1 SEHNR and CDR2 FQNEAQ (reference sequence). CDR3 nucleotides: TGTGCCAGCAGCACCGGGGGGGCGGATGCCGGGGAGCTGTTTTTT. It codes for CASSTGGADAGELFF. Full variable domain (missing parts from reference TRBV7-9 and TRBJ2-2): DTGVSQNPRHKITKRGQNVTFRCDPISEHNRLYWYRQTLGQGPEFLTYFQNEAQLEKSRLLSDRFSAERPKGSFSTLEIQRTEQGDSAMYLCASSTGGADAGELFFGEGSRLTVL.

The J gene is TRBJ2-2, the V gene TRBV7-8; 9 positions match TRBD1. Germline lookup yields CDR1 SGHVS and CDR2 FQNEAQ. CDR3 length equals 16 residues. J gave up 4 bases and V 2 bases, and 5 bases lay outside the gene matches. The CDR3: CASSLRQGESTGELFF. The CDR3 DNA is TGTGCCAGCAGCTTACGACAGGGGGAAAGCACCGGGGAGCTGTTTTTT.

V gene TRBV25-1 combines with J gene TRBJ1-6, with a possible D match to TRBD1 (5 bases). The length of the CDR3 is 12 residues. Germline-derived CDR1 and CDR2 are MGHDK and SYGVNS. V lost 6 bases, J lost 12 bases, and 12 bases lay in between. The CDR3 sequence is CASREGTRPLHF. DNA for the CDR3: TGTGCCAGCAGGGAAGGGACTAGACCCCTCCACTTT.

This clone was seen once. The V gene is TRBV6-5, the J gene TRBJ1-1; D unclear. The CDR3 covers 16 residues. Germline V gives CDR1 MNHEY, CDR2 SVGAGI. Trimming removed 0 bases from V and 1 base from J, with 12 bases in between. In nucleotides, the CDR3 is TGTGCCAGCAGTTACTCCGGGGTGGAACCGAACACTGAAGCTTTCTTT. Amino acid sequence: CASSYSGVEPNTEAFF.

The V gene is TRBV7-8, the J gene TRBJ1-5; weak D call: TRBD1 (6 bases). CDR3 length: 14 amino acids. Germline V gives CDR1 SGHVS, CDR2 FQNEAQ. The germline V and J ends were trimmed by 5 bases and 6 bases, with 14 bases remaining between them. This CDR3 reads CASSPRGRGQPQHF. CDR3 DNA: TGTGCCAGCAGCCCGAGGGGGAGAGGTCAGCCCCAGCATTTT. The full variable domain, rest sourced from reference TRBV7-8 and TRBJ1-5, is GAGVSQSPRYKVAKRGQDVALRCDPISGHVSLFWYQQALGQGPEFLTYFQNEAQLDKSGLPSDRFFAERPEGSVSTLKIQRTQQEDSAVYLCASSPRGRGQPQHFGDGTRLSIL.

This chain connects TRBV29-1 to TRBJ2-1, with 7 bases that match TRBD1. Germline CDR1 is SQVTM and CDR2 is ANQGSEA. There are 14 residues in the CDR3. V was pared by 8 bases and J by 6 bases, with 13 bases of the junction left unmatched. CDR3 DNA sequence: TGCAGCTTGATAACAGGGGAAGGTACCAATGAGCAGTTCTTC. Its translation: CSLITGEGTNEQFF.

V is TRBV24-1 and J is TRBJ1-2; 7 bases are a match to TRBD1. V shed 4 bases and J 2 bases; nucleotides not matched to a gene: 3. Germline V lookup: CDR1 KGHDR, CDR2 SFDVKD. This CDR3 has 14 amino acids. The CDR3 is CATSDPTGNYGYTF. Written as DNA, the CDR3 is TGTGCCACCAGTGACCCGACAGGGAACTATGGCTACACCTTC.